Listed below are T cell receptor beta chains from one sample, sequenced in a study of blood T cell repertoires in COVID-19. Assay: immunoSEQ multiplex PCR; the TCRdb copy retains only in-frame clones and omits some. The repertoire holds 200,000 or so clones, with around 87% as singletons. Sample: PBMCs or T cells enriched from blood (not recorded which). These receptors were obtained from a woman under 30 in a cohort exposed to, infected with or recovered from COVID-19 (not recorded which). Both conserved end residues are part of each CDR3. D genes are given only for firm matches. Some rows mark clone size as missing; the rest say once, few, many or name a class of expanded clone.

size: NA
D: TRBD1
length: 13
J: TRBJ1-2
V: TRBV5-1
DNA: TGCGCCAGCAGCTCAGGACAGGGTTTTGGCTACACCTTC
CDR3: CASSSGQGFGYTF

size: NA
D: TRBD1
length: 13
J: TRBJ2-5
V: TRBV12-3/TRBV12-4
DNA: TGTGCCAGCAATCCCACAGGGGGAGAGACCCAGTACTTC
CDR3: CASNPTGGETQYF

size: NA
D: TRBD1
length: 14
J: TRBJ2-1
V: TRBV2
DNA: TGTGCCAGCAGACCCGGACAGGGGGTGAATGAGCAGTTCTTC
CDR3: CASRPGQGVNEQFF

size: few
D: NA
length: 17
J: TRBJ2-7
V: TRBV7-2
DNA: TGTGCCAGCAGCTCCGCAGGCCAGACAGCAGTTTCCTACGAGCAGTACTTC
CDR3: CASSSAGQTAVSYEQYF

size: NA
D: NA
length: 13
J: TRBJ1-2
V: TRBV12-3/TRBV12-4
DNA: TGTGCCAGCTGGGTGGGAGCTAACTATGGCTACACCTTC
CDR3: CASWVGANYGYTF

size: NA
D: TRBD1
length: 11
J: TRBJ1-1
V: TRBV7-9
DNA: TGTGCCAGCAGGAGAGGGGGCGAAGCTTTCTTT
CDR3: CASRRGGEAFF

size: few
D: NA
length: 12
J: TRBJ1-1
V: TRBV3-1/TRBV3-2
DNA: TGTGCCAGCAGCCATATGAACACTGAAGCTTTCTTT
CDR3: CASSHMNTEAFF

size: NA
D: NA
length: 16
J: TRBJ2-4
V: TRBV11-2
DNA: TGTGCCAGCAGCCAGCCGGAGGGGCTAACCAAAAACATTCAGTACTTC
CDR3: CASSQPEGLTKNIQYF

size: NA
D: TRBD1
length: 14
J: TRBJ2-1
V: TRBV5-1
DNA: TGCGCCAGCAAAGGACAGGGGGCGGATCATGAGCAGTTCTTC
CDR3: CASKGQGADHEQFF

size: NA
D: NA
length: 13
J: TRBJ1-3
V: TRBV3-1/TRBV3-2
DNA: TGTGCCAGCAGCCCCGGCAGGGGAAACACCATATATTTT
CDR3: CASSPGRGNTIYF

size: NA
D: TRBD2
length: 15
J: TRBJ2-1
V: TRBV27
DNA: TGTGCCAGCAGTTTAGTGGGGGGGGATTACAATGAGCAGTTCTTC
CDR3: CASSLVGGDYNEQFF

size: NA
D: NA
length: 19
J: TRBJ2-1
V: TRBV12-2
DNA: TGTGCAAGTCGCTTAGCCCAGGTAGGGAGCTACGTGGTCTACAATGAGCAGTTCTTC
CDR3: CASRLAQVGSYVVYNEQFF

size: NA
D: NA
length: 15
J: TRBJ1-3
V: TRBV4-2
DNA: TGTGCCAGCAGCCAAGCAAGCACCTCTGGAAACACCATATATTTT
CDR3: CASSQASTSGNTIYF

size: NA
D: NA
length: 13
J: TRBJ1-2
V: TRBV30
DNA: TGTGCCTGGGGTGTAGGAGGGGCAAATGGCTACACCTTC
CDR3: CAWGVGGANGYTF

size: NA
D: NA
length: 16
J: TRBJ2-1
V: TRBV7-3
DNA: TGTGCCAGCAGCCGTGCCGGGACACGGAGTTACAATGAGCAGTTCTTC
CDR3: CASSRAGTRSYNEQFF

size: NA
D: NA
length: 14
J: TRBJ2-7
V: TRBV18
DNA: TGTGCCAGCTCACAACACGACGGAGCCTACGAGCAGTACTTC
CDR3: CASSQHDGAYEQYF

size: NA
D: NA
length: 14
J: TRBJ2-3
V: TRBV2
DNA: TGTGCCAGCACCAGGACAGCTAGCACAGATACGCAGTATTTT
CDR3: CASTRTASTDTQYF

size: NA
D: TRBD2
length: 15
J: TRBJ2-5
V: TRBV25-1
DNA: TGTGCCAGCAGTGAACCGACTAGCGGTCAAGAGACCCAGTACTTC
CDR3: CASSEPTSGQETQYF

size: NA
D: NA
length: 17
J: TRBJ2-3
V: TRBV3-1/TRBV3-2
DNA: TGTGCCAGCAGCCAAGCGAGGGGGAGGGCTAACACAGATACGCAGTATTTT
CDR3: CASSQARGRANTDTQYF

size: NA
D: TRBD1
length: 14
J: TRBJ2-3
V: TRBV24-1
DNA: TGTGCCACCGCAAGACAGGGGGCTGAAGATACGCAGTATTTT
CDR3: CATARQGAEDTQYF

size: NA
D: TRBD2
length: 19
J: TRBJ2-7
V: TRBV7-9
DNA: TGTGCCAGCAGCGACTGGGTTGCGGCTAGCGGGGGGTCAATCTACGAGCAGTACTTC
CDR3: CASSDWVAASGGSIYEQYF

size: once
D: TRBD1
length: 16
J: TRBJ2-5
V: TRBV24-1
DNA: TGTGCCACCAGTGGGACAGGGAATTTATTACAAGAGACCCAGTACTTC
CDR3: CATSGTGNLLQETQYF

size: NA
D: TRBD1
length: 12
J: TRBJ2-7
V: TRBV9
DNA: TGTGCCAGCAGCGTAGACAGGGGCGAGCAGTACTTC
CDR3: CASSVDRGEQYF

size: once
D: TRBD1
length: 17
J: TRBJ1-2
V: TRBV5-8
DNA: TGTGCCAGCAGCGTAACCCTCGGGACAGGGATCCGCTATGGCTACACCTTC
CDR3: CASSVTLGTGIRYGYTF

size: few
D: NA
length: 14
J: TRBJ1-5
V: TRBV6-2/TRBV6-3
DNA: TGTGCCAGCAGTTCTTACGGTAGTCATCAGCCCCAGCATTTT
CDR3: CASSSYGSHQPQHF

size: NA
D: TRBD1
length: 16
J: TRBJ2-7
V: TRBV19
DNA: TGTGCCAGTAGTATTTACGGGGACAGGGTAAAAGGCGAGCAGTACTTC
CDR3: CASSIYGDRVKGEQYF

size: few
D: TRBD2
length: 17
J: TRBJ2-3
V: TRBV4-2
DNA: TGTGCCAGCAGCCAAGGAGCGACTAGCGGGAGTACAGATACGCAGTATTTT
CDR3: CASSQGATSGSTDTQYF

size: NA
D: NA
length: 13
J: TRBJ2-2
V: TRBV6-2/TRBV6-3
DNA: TGTGCCAGCAGTTACTCTGTCCGACAGGCCCTGTTTTTT
CDR3: CASSYSVRQALFF

size: NA
D: TRBD2
length: 14
J: TRBJ2-7
V: TRBV5-1
DNA: TGCGCCAGCAGCTTGGCCGGGGGGGCCCTCGAGCAGTACTTC
CDR3: CASSLAGGALEQYF

size: NA
D: TRBD1
length: 15
J: TRBJ2-7
V: TRBV6-5
DNA: TGTGCCAGCCAGTTAGGACAGGGTTTGCCCTACGAGCAGTACTTC
CDR3: CASQLGQGLPYEQYF

size: NA
D: NA
length: 19
J: TRBJ2-1
V: TRBV9
DNA: TGTGCCAGCAGCGTTTCCCTCAGCGCGGGCGGGGCGACAAGGAATGAGCAGTTCTTC
CDR3: CASSVSLSAGGATRNEQFF

size: NA
D: NA
length: 13
J: TRBJ2-1
V: TRBV2
DNA: TGTGCCAGCAGTGTAGTCACTTACAATGAGCAGTTCTTC
CDR3: CASSVVTYNEQFF

size: NA
D: NA
length: 13
J: TRBJ2-5
V: TRBV7-8
DNA: TGTGCCAGCAGCTTAGGAGGAGGAGAGACCCAGTACTTC
CDR3: CASSLGGGETQYF

size: NA
D: NA
length: 13
J: TRBJ2-5
V: TRBV7-3
DNA: TGTGCCAGCAGCTCAGAGGCCCGAGAGACCCAGTACTTC
CDR3: CASSSEARETQYF

size: few
D: NA
length: 15
J: TRBJ1-2
V: TRBV5-6
DNA: TGTGCCAGCAGCTTTGTAGATAGACACAGCTATGGCTACACCTTC
CDR3: CASSFVDRHSYGYTF

size: few
D: NA
length: 15
J: TRBJ2-1
V: TRBV7-2
DNA: TGTGCCAGCAGCCCAAGGGGTGGGTCCGACAATGAGCAGTTCTTC
CDR3: CASSPRGGSDNEQFF

size: NA
D: NA
length: 13
J: TRBJ1-1
V: TRBV19
DNA: TGTGCCAGTGAGGGAACCATGAACACTGAAGCTTTCTTT
CDR3: CASEGTMNTEAFF

size: NA
D: NA
length: 14
J: TRBJ1-3
V: TRBV5-1
DNA: TGCGCCAGCAGCCCCACTGGCTCTGGAAACACCATATATTTT
CDR3: CASSPTGSGNTIYF

size: many
D: NA
length: 18
J: TRBJ1-3
V: TRBV7-9
DNA: TGTGCCAGCAGCTTTATGGGGGCTGGCCAGAGCTCTGGAAACACCATATATTTT
CDR3: CASSFMGAGQSSGNTIYF

size: NA
D: TRBD2
length: 14
J: TRBJ2-7
V: TRBV7-9
DNA: TGTGCCAGTGGACTAGCGGGGGGGCCGTACGAGCAGTACTTC
CDR3: CASGLAGGPYEQYF

size: NA
D: TRBD1
length: 14
J: TRBJ1-2
V: TRBV28
DNA: TGTGCCAGCAGTTCCCCTGGAGGGGGCCATGGCTACACCTTC
CDR3: CASSSPGGGHGYTF

size: NA
D: NA
length: 10
J: TRBJ1-1
V: TRBV2
DNA: TGTGCCAGCAGTCCCAGGGGAGCTTTCTTT
CDR3: CASSPRGAFF

size: NA
D: NA
length: 13
J: TRBJ1-2
V: TRBV6-5
DNA: TGTGCCAGCAGGCACGGGGTGTACTATGGCTACACCTTC
CDR3: CASRHGVYYGYTF

size: NA
D: NA
length: 14
J: TRBJ1-2
V: TRBV7-9
DNA: TGTGCCAGCAGCCTTTTAACAGAGTTCTATGGCTACACCTTC
CDR3: CASSLLTEFYGYTF

size: NA
D: NA
length: 14
J: TRBJ2-5
V: TRBV5-1
DNA: TGCGCCAGCAGCTTGGTAAGGCCCGGGGAGACCCAGTACTTC
CDR3: CASSLVRPGETQYF